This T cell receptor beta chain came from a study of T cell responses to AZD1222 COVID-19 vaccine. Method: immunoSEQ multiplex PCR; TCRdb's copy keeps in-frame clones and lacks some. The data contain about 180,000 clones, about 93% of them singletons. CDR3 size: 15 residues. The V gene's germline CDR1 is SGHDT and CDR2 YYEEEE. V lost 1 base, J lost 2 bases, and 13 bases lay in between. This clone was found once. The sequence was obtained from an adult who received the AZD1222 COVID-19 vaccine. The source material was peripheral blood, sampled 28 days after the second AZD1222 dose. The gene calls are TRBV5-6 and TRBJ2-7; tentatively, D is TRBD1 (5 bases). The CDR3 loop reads CASSLRSAGPYEQYF. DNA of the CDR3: TGTGCCAGCAGCTTGAGGAGCGCAGGGCCCTACGAGCAGTACTTC.